This T cell receptor beta chain was captured by sequencing in a study of blood T cells in healthy people across ages. Across the whole study: About one barcoded beta molecule per two T cells was captured by template switching.

Then a second PCR, running about 6 to 12 cycles, was carried out with a sample-barcoded 5' primer and a J-beta primer mix. TCRdb re-called the 5' RACE reads with MiXCR, one entry per CDR3 protein. In the table there are about 1.4 million distinct CDR3 sequences, around 59% of which are singletons. V was pared by 0 bases and J by 3 bases, with 4 bases of the junction left unmatched. The CDR3 length is 14 residues. CDR1 DFQATT and CDR2 SNEGSKA come from the germline V gene (reference sequence). The TCR was taken from a man aged 18 to 29 in good health. V and J are TRBV20-1 and TRBJ2-7, with TRBD2 identical over 8 bases. The specimen sequenced was blood. In DNA, the CDR3 is TGCAGTGCTAGAGAACGGGAGGGATACTACGAGCAGTACTTC. It specifies CSAREREGYYEQYF.